This paragraph reports one TCR beta chain. Its antigen remains unknown. This sample was included in a study of blood T cells in healthy people across ages. General observations from the study: Diversity was estimated from one million T cells, and these estimates were considered underestimates. The fall in TCR beta diversity per million T cells was roughly linear with age.

Researchers collected around 10 milliliters of peripheral blood from every single donor. Trimming took off 4 bases at V and 10 bases at J, with 17 bases between the two ends. This CDR3 region has 13 residues. The V gene's germline CDR1 is SQVTM and CDR2 ANQGSEA. Sample-barcoded 5' priming and a J-beta primer mix drove a second PCR of roughly 7 to 11 cycles. TCRdb passed the 5' RACE reads through MiXCR, listing each CDR3 protein once. The sample consists of some 1,800,000 distinct CDR3 sequences, about 39% of them appearing once. The specimen sequenced was blood. This chain connects TRBV29-1 to TRBJ2-1, with a possible D match to TRBD1 (6 bases). The clonotype comes from a human donor in good health. The CDR3 here is CSVAFLQGKEQFF. The DNA for the CDR3 is TGCAGCGTTGCTTTTCTCCAGGGGAAAGAGCAGTTCTTC.